This TCR beta chain was observed in a study of tissue T cells after allogeneic stem cell transplantation. At the level of the study: Where cell numbers permitted, CD3+ T cells were sorted from preserved blood and marrow.

General observations from the study: TCR repertoires tracked anatomic similarity, regardless of disease or transplant status. Which tissue TCRs were alloreactive or antigen-specific was not determined. Some clones might be persisting host cells. Motif-based clustering found tissue-specific repertoire signatures shared across patients, though few clones were shared.

As regards this clone: Its antigen remains unknown.

Only in-frame clones appear in the TCRdb table, and some are missing; sequencing was by immunoSEQ multiplex PCR. The sample has 28,000 or so clones, about 90% seen once. Germline-derived CDR1 and CDR2 are SGHRS and YFSETQ. The CDR3 spans 10 residues. V lost 5 bases and J lost 5, with 4 bases in between. The genes are TRBV5-1 and TRBJ2-5; D unresolved. This TCR was recovered from a male donor aged 60 or over who later had graft-versus-host disease after an allogeneic stem cell transplant. The starting material was blood, obtained before transplantation. CDR3 sequence: CASSPETQYF. In DNA form, the CDR3 reads TGCGCCAGCAGTCCGGAGACCCAGTACTTC.